This TCR beta chain came from a study of shared clonotypes between healthy human individuals. Overall study findings and caveats: Since donors were few, the genetic and exposure-history diversity represented was limited.

Samples underwent the assay at deep level. Several immunoSEQ 96-well plates shared each subset's DNA, each plate a replicate. Researchers sequenced unsorted PBMC DNA using ten immunoSEQ deep assay plates. Produced via immunoSEQ multiplex PCR; TCRdb's table is partial and in-frame only. Altogether roughly 490,000 clones are present, around 79% being singletons, with the ten largest covering about an eighth. Points on this clone: Its antigen is not known.

The CDR3 is made up of 15 amino acids. V lost 2 bases, J lost 4 bases, and 5 bases stayed unmatched. CDR1 and CDR2 (germline): SGHTA, FQGNSA. This chain connects TRBV7-2 to TRBJ1-5, with 7 bases fitting TRBD1. Input material: PBMCs. The clonotype comes from a woman aged 40 to 50 in good health. Some clones in this sample may be carry-over from other donors' samples. The CDR3 loop reads CASSLTGVGNQPQHF. Written as DNA, the CDR3 is TGTGCCAGCAGCTTAACAGGGGTGGGAAATCAGCCCCAGCATTTT.